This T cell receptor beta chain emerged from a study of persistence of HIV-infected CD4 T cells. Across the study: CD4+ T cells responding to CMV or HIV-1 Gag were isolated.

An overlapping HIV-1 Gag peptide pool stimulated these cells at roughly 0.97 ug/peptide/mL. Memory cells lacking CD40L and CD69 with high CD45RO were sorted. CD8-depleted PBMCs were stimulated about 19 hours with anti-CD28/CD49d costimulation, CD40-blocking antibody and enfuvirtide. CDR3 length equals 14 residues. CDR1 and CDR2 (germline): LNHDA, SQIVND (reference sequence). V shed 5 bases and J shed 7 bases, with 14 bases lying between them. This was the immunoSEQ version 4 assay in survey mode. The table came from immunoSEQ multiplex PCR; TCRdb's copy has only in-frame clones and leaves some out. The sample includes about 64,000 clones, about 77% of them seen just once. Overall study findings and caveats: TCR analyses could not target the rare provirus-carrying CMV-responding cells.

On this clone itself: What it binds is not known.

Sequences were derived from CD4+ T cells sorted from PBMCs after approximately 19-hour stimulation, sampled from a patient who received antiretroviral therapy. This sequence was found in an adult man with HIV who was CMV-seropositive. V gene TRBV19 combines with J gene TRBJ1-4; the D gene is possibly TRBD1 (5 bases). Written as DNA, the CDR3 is TGTGCCAGTAGTCAACAGCGGGGGGGTGAAAAACTGTTTTTT. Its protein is CASSQQRGGEKLFF.